The 17 T cell receptor beta chains given below trace back to one sample, sequenced in a study of cytomegalovirus exposure and HLA in healthy donors. 60 Vbeta and 13 Jbeta primers were used in PCR. Measured with immunoSEQ multiplex PCR; TCRdb has only the in-frame clones, and not every one. The data hold 150,000 or so clones, with approximately 80% observed a single time. Sequencing was carried out using PBMCs. These receptors were collected from a woman aged 25 to 45 in good health and CMV-seronegative.

V is TRBV2 and J is TRBJ2-7; 7 bases are a match to TRBD2. Trimming removed 4 bases from V and 2 bases from J; junction bases left unmatched: 5. CDR1 is SNHLY, CDR2 FYNNEI, per germline. The CDR3 runs 14 residues. Here the CDR3 reads CASSVESGAYEQYF. CDR3 in DNA: TGTGCCAGCAGTGTGGAGAGCGGGGCCTACGAGCAGTACTTC.

This chain connects TRBV30 to TRBJ2-1; 9 bases agree with TRBD1. Per the germline V gene, CDR1 is GTSNPN and CDR2 is SVGIG (reference sequence). This CDR3 is built from 12 residues. V gave up 2 bases and J gave up 10 bases; unmatched junction bases: 3. The CDR3 loop is CAWSIGQGEQFF. In DNA, the CDR3 is TGTGCCTGGAGTATCGGACAGGGGGAGCAGTTCTTC. The variable domain in full, with the rest retrieved from reference TRBV30 and TRBJ2-1, is SQTIHQWPATLVQPVGSPLSLECTVEGTSNPNLYWYRQAAGRGLQLLFYSVGIGQISSEVPQNLSASRPQDRQFILSSKKLLLSDSGFYLCAWSIGQGEQFFGPGTRLTVL.

The chain has TRBV10-3 and TRBJ1-2, with D perhaps matching TRBD1 (6 bases). The V end was cut by 2 bases, the J end by 0 bases, with 19 bases between. The CDR3 spans 18 residues. CDR1 and CDR2 (germline): ENHRY, SYGVKD. As DNA, the CDR3 is TGTGCCATCAGTGAGCCTAGTATCCGGGACACCTCTAACTATGGCTACACCTTC. This sequence encodes CAISEPSIRDTSNYGYTF.

The rearrangement links TRBV6-6 to TRBJ1-1; D gene ambiguous. The CDR3 covers 14 residues. Germline CDR1 and CDR2: MNHNY and SVGAGI (reference sequence). V dropped 4 bases and J dropped 4 bases, with 13 bases sitting between them. CDR3 bases: TGTGCCAGCAGTTCCGAGGAATTGGTCACTGAAGCTTTCTTT. Translated, it gives CASSSEELVTEAFF.

The gene calls are TRBV5-6 and TRBJ2-7; 7 bases are a match to TRBD1. V was pared by 4 bases and J by 7 bases, with 11 bases of the junction left unmatched. This CDR3 is 14 amino acids long. Germline CDR1 SGHDT, CDR2 YYEEEE. CDR3 DNA: TGTGCCAGCAGCGGACCGGGACAGTTAGGAGAGCAGTACTTC. As protein: CASSGPGQLGEQYF.

This sequence joins TRBV5-5 and TRBJ2-3, with TRBD2 identical over 11 bases. The germline V gene encodes CDR1 SGHKS and CDR2 YYEKEE (reference sequence). There are 15 residues in the CDR3. V shed 4 bases and J 2 bases; nucleotides not matched to a gene: 3. CDR3 in amino acids: CASSPTSGDTDTQYF. The CDR3 region has the DNA TGTGCCAGCAGCCCGACTAGCGGGGACACAGATACGCAGTATTTT.

The count of this clone is one. The rearrangement links TRBV9 to TRBJ2-7, with a weak D call TRBD2 (6 bases). Germline values: CDR1 SGDLS, CDR2 YYNGEE. This CDR3 comprises 13 residues. V lost 4 bases, J lost 0 bases, and 8 bases lay in between. The CDR3 DNA is TGTGCCAGCAGCATGGGGGGCTCCTACGAGCAGTACTTC. It yields the protein CASSMGGSYEQYF.

This sequence joins TRBV7-3 and TRBJ1-1, with D possibly being TRBD1 (6 bases). This CDR3 has 15 residues. In germline, CDR1 is SGHTA, CDR2 FQGTGA. V was pared by 4 bases and J by 4 bases, with 16 bases between. DNA of the CDR3: TGTGCCAGCAGCTCAGAGGGGACACGAGGCACTGAAGCTTTCTTT. It specifies CASSSEGTRGTEAFF.

The V and J genes are TRBV5-1 and TRBJ1-1; a possible D gene is TRBD1 (6 bases). Trimming cost V 2 bases and J 0 bases, with 20 bases left between them. The CDR3 runs 18 residues. Germline-derived CDR1 and CDR2 are SGHRS and YFSETQ. Written as DNA, the CDR3 is TGCGCCAGCAGCTTAGGGAAACAGGGAATCCTAATGAACACTGAAGCTTTCTTT. This translates into CASSLGKQGILMNTEAFF.

V usage is TRBV30 and J usage is TRBJ2-5; 7 positions agree with TRBD1. The DNA end is more similar to TRBJ2-7, so the J call may be wrong. CDR3 length equals 13 residues. The germline gives CDR1 GTSNPN, CDR2 SVGIG (reference sequence). The CDR3 region is CAWSRDSTYEQYF. CDR3 nucleotides: TGTGCCTGGAGCCGGGACAGTACCTACGAGCAGTACTTC.

The chain links TRBV4-3 to TRBJ2-2; D remains unclear. The CDR3 loop spans 15 amino acids. V was shortened by 0 bases and J by 5 bases, with 10 bases between the two germline ends. The germline gives CDR1 LGHNA, CDR2 YSLEER. CDR3: CASSQDWSRTGELFF. The CDR3 bases are TGCGCCAGCAGCCAAGATTGGTCTAGGACCGGGGAGCTGTTTTTT.

The CDR3 coding sequence is TGCGCCAGCATCAGGGGGCGGGAGACCCAGTACTTC. Translating gives CASIRGRETQYF. The chain has TRBV10-2 and TRBJ2-5; 8 bases are shared with TRBD1. V was pared by 7 bases and J by 5 bases, with 3 bases of the junction left unmatched. The CDR3 totals 12 residues. In germline, CDR1 is WSHSY, CDR2 SAAADI.

Comment on this clone: The sample carries other DNA sequences with the same CDR3. This chain joins TRBV7-6 and TRBJ2-7; 10 bases are a match to TRBD2. V lost 0 bases to trimming and J lost 2 bases; unmatched junction nucleotides: 1. CDR1 SGHVS and CDR2 FNYEAQ come from the germline V gene. The CDR3 runs 15 residues. The DNA of the CDR3 is TGTGCCAGCAGCTTAGCGAGCGGGAGGGCCTACGAGCAGTACTTC. It specifies CASSLASGRAYEQYF.

The chain has TRBV10-2 and TRBJ1-1; no definite D call. Trimming pared 7 bases from V and 0 bases from J, leaving 9 bases between. This CDR3 is 13 amino acids long. Per the germline V gene, CDR1 is WSHSY and CDR2 is SAAADI. This CDR3 reads CASNLAMNTEAFF. CDR3 coding DNA: TGCGCCAGCAATCTGGCCATGAACACTGAAGCTTTCTTT.

V usage is TRBV5-6 and J usage is TRBJ1-2, with 9 positions matching TRBD1. The V segment lost 2 bases and the J segment 4 bases; nucleotides outside the gene matches: 6. The CDR3 loop spans 15 amino acids. CDR1 and CDR2 from the germline V gene are SGHDT and YYEEEE. The CDR3 DNA reads as TGTGCCAGCAGCTTCGGACAGGGGAATCTCTATGGCTACACCTTC. Protein product: CASSFGQGNLYGYTF.

This clone was seen more than once but under ten times. This chain uses TRBV5-1 with TRBJ1-2; TRBD1 agrees at 7 bases. The J segment lost 1 base and the V segment lost 1 base, leaving 7 bases of the junction unmatched. Per germline, CDR1 SGHRS and CDR2 YFSETQ. The CDR3 has 16 amino acids. CDR3 in DNA: TGCGCCAGCAGCTTGAGTGGGACAGCCAATAACTATGGCTACACCTTC. Translation: CASSLSGTANNYGYTF. Using reference TRBV5-1 and TRBJ1-2 for the parts outside the CDR3, the full variable domain is KAGVTQTPRYLIKTRGQQVTLSCSPISGHRSVSWYQQTPGQGLQFLFEYFSETQRNKGNFPGRFSGRQFSNSRSEMNVSTLELGDSALYLCASSLSGTANNYGYTFGSGTRLTVV.

This chain links TRBV6-5 with TRBJ1-1; D remains ambiguous. In germline, CDR1 is MNHEY, CDR2 SVGAGI. Trimming took 0 bases from V and 3 from J, leaving 8 bases between them. The CDR3 covers 14 residues. The CDR3: CASSYSPGYTEAFF. DNA for the CDR3: TGTGCCAGCAGTTACTCGCCAGGTTACACTGAAGCTTTCTTT.